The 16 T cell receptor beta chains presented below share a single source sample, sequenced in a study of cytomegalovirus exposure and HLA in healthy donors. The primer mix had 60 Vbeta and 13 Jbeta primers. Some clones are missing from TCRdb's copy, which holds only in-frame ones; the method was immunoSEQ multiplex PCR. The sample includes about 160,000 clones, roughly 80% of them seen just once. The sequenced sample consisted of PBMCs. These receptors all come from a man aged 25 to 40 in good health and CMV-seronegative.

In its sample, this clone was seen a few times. Here the CDR3 reads CASTPGGQRNTIYF. The CDR3 bases are TGTGCCAGCACCCCCGGGGGGCAAAGAAACACCATATATTTT. V and J are TRBV28 and TRBJ1-3; D perhaps matches TRBD1 (6 bases). The CDR3 covers 14 residues. Trimming took 7 bases from V and 5 from J, leaving 15 bases between them. From germline, CDR1 is MDHEN and CDR2 SYDVKM.

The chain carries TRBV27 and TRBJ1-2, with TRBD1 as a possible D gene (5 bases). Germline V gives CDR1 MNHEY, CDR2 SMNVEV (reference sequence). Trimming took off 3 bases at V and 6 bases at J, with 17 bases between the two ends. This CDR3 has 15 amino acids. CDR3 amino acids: CASSLGLAGSDGYTF. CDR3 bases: TGTGCCAGCAGTTTGGGGCTTGCGGGATCGGATGGCTACACCTTC.

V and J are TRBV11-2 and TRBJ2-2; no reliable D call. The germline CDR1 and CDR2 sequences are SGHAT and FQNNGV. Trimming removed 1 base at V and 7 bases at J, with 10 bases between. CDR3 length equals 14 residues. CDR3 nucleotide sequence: TGTGCCAGCAGCTTAGTGGCACGGGTCGGGGAGCTGTTTTTT. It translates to CASSLVARVGELFF.

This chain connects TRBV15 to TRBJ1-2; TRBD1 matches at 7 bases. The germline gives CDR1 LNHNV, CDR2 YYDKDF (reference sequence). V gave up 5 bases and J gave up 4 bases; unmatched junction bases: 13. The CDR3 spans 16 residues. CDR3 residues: CATSGVAGDSGYGYTF. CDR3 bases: TGTGCCACCAGCGGGGTTGCCGGGGACAGCGGCTATGGCTACACCTTC.

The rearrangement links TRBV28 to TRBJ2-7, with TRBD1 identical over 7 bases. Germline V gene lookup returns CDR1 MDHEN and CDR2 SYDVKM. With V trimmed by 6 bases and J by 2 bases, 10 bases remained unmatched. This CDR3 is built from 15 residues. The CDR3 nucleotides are TGTGCCAGCAGCCAAAGACAGGGTGTTGCCTACGAGCAGTACTTC. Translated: CASSQRQGVAYEQYF.

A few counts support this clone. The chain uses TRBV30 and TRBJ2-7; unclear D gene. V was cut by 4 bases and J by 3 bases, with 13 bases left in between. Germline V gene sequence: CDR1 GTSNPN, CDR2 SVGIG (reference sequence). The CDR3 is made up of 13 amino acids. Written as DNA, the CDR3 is TGTGCCTGGAACCCCCACAGCAACTACGAGCAGTACTTC. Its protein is CAWNPHSNYEQYF.

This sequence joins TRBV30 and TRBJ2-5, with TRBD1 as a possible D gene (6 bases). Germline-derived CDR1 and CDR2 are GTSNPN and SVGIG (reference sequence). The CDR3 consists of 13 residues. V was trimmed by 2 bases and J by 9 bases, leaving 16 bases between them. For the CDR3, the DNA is TGTGCCTGGAGTTGGCCAGGGGAACAAGCCCAGTACTTC. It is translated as CAWSWPGEQAQYF.

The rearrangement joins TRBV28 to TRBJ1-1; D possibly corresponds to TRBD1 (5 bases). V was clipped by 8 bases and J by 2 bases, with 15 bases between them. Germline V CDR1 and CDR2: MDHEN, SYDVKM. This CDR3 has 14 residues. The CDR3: CASLLDRVNTEAFF. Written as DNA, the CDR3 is TGTGCCAGCCTACTTGACAGAGTAAACACTGAAGCTTTCTTT.

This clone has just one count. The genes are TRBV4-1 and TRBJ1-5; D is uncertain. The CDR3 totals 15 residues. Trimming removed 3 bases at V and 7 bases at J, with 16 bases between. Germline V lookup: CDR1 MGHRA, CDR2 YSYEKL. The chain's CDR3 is CASSQEVGLRQPQHF. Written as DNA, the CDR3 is TGCGCCAGCAGCCAGGAGGTGGGGTTGCGGCAGCCCCAGCATTTT.

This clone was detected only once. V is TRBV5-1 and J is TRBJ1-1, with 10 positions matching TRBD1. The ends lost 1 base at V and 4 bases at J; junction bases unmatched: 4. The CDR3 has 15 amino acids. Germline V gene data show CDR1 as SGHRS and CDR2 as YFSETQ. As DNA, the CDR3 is TGCGCCAGCAGCTTGTGGGACAGGGGTGGCACTGAAGCTTTCTTT. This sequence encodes CASSLWDRGGTEAFF.

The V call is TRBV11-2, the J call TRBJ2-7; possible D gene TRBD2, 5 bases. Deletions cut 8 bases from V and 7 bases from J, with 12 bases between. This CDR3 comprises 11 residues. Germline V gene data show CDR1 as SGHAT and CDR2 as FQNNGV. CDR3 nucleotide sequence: TGTGCCAGCTGGGGATCGGGAGAGCAGTACTTC. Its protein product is CASWGSGEQYF.

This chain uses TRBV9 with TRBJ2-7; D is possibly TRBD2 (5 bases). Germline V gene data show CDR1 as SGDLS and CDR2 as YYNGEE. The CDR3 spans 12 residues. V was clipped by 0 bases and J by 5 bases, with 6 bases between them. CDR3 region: CASSVGGNEQYF. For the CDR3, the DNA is TGTGCCAGCAGCGTAGGAGGGAACGAGCAGTACTTC.

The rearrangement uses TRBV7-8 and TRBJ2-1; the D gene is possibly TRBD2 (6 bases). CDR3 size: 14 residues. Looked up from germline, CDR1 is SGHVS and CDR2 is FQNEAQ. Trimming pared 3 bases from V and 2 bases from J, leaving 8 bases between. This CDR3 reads CASSFGGAYNEQFF. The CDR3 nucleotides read TGTGCCAGCAGCTTCGGCGGGGCCTACAATGAGCAGTTCTTC.

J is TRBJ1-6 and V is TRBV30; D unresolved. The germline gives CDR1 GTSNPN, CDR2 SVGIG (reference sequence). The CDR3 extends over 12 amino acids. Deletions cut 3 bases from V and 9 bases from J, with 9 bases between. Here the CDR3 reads CAWRTSVSPLHF. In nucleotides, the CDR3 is TGTGCCTGGAGGACAAGTGTTTCACCCCTCCACTTT.

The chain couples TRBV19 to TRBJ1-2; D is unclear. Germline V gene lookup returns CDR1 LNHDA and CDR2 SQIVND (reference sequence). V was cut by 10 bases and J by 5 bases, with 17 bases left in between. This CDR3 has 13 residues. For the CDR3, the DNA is TGTGCCACTACGAGTTCCGTACCTTATGGCTACACCTTC. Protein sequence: CATTSSVPYGYTF.

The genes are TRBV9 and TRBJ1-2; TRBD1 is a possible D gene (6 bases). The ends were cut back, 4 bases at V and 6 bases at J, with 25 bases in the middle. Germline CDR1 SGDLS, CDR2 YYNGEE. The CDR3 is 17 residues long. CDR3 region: CASSPHRETSISDGYTF. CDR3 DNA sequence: TGTGCCAGCAGCCCCCACAGGGAGACATCGATCTCAGATGGCTACACCTTC.